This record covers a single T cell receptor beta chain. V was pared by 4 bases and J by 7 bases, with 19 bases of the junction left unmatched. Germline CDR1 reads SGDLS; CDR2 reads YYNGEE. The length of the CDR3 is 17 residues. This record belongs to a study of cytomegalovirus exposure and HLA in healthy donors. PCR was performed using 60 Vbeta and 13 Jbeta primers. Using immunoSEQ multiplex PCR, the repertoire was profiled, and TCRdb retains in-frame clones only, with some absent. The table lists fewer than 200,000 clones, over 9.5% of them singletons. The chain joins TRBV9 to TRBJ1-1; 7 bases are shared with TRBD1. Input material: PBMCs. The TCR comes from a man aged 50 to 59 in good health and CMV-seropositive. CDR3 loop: CASSWVGSPDRALEAFF. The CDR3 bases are TGTGCCAGCAGCTGGGTGGGATCTCCCGACAGGGCCCTTGAAGCTTTCTTT. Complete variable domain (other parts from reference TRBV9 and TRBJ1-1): DSGVTQTPKHLITATGQRVTLRCSPRSGDLSVYWYQQSLDQGLQFLIQYYNGEERAKGNILERFSAQQFPDLHSELNLSSLELGDSALYFCASSWVGSPDRALEAFFGQGTRLTVV.